Below, 11 T cell receptor beta chains from the same sample are listed, as sequenced in a study of post-analysis software for immune sequencing data. Whole-study findings and limits: Relative to controls, patients had about five TRBV segments at higher frequency, with TRBV5-6, TRBV5-1 and TRBV20-1 among these.

These receptors have no identified antigens. TCR beta cDNA libraries included unique molecular identifiers. TCRdb ran MiXCR on the PCR reads and lists one entry per CDR3 protein. The table includes 450,000 to 650,000 distinct CDR3 sequences, 44% detected once. Sequenced material: blood. These receptors were taken from a girl aged 5-17 years with multiple sclerosis.

Notes on this clonotype: A much larger clonotype is one base distant, so this may be a read error. The J gene is TRBJ2-4, the V gene TRBV20-1; no clear D. The CDR3 extends over 14 amino acids. Trimming removed 3 bases from V and 0 bases from J, with 9 bases in between. Per the germline V gene, CDR1 is DFQATT and CDR2 is SNEGSKA (reference sequence). Here the CDR3 DNA reads TGCAGTGCTAGTGGTAGACTAGCCAAAAACATTCAGTACTTC. Its translation: CSASGRLAKNIQYF.

A few counts support this clonotype. The chain couples TRBV10-2 to TRBJ2-3; 9 positions match TRBD2. Germline V CDR1 and CDR2: WSHSY, SAAADI. V trimming: 2 bases; J trimming: 4 bases; junction bases outside the gene matches: 10. The CDR3 spans 17 residues. The CDR3 here is CASSEEAGGPLADTQYF. The CDR3 DNA sequence: TGCGCCAGCAGTGAGGAGGCGGGAGGGCCCCTGGCAGATACGCAGTATTTT.

A few counts support this clonotype. The chain couples TRBV5-1 to TRBJ1-1; D possibly corresponds to TRBD1 (6 bases). Germline lookup yields CDR1 SGHRS and CDR2 YFSETQ. V lost 0 bases and J lost 1, with 10 bases in between. CDR3 length: 15 residues. The chain's CDR3 is CASSLAGTPNTEAFF. CDR3 DNA: TGCGCCAGCAGCTTGGCCGGGACACCGAACACTGAAGCTTTCTTT.

V usage is TRBV13 and J usage is TRBJ2-5; TRBD2 matches 8 bases. The CDR3 consists of 16 residues. Per germline, CDR1 PRHDT and CDR2 FYEKMQ (reference sequence). Trimming removed 10 bases from V and 4 bases from J; junction bases left unmatched: 17. The CDR3 region is CATIEYPGRARETQYF. The CDR3 coding sequence is TGTGCCACGATAGAATATCCCGGGAGGGCCAGAGAGACCCAGTACTTC.

V and J are TRBV12-3 or TRBV12-4 and TRBJ1-2; 7 bases are shared with TRBD1. CDR3 length equals 12 residues. V shed 6 bases and J 8 bases; nucleotides not matched to a gene: 6. Here the CDR3 reads CASSPRGKGYTF. In nucleotides, the CDR3 is TGTGCCAGCAGCCCCAGGGGGAAGGGCTACACCTTC.

This clonotype was counted only a few times. The chain has TRBV9 and TRBJ2-7; 7 positions match TRBD2. V shed 3 bases, J shed 5 bases, and the junction held 8 bases outside the gene matches. The V gene's germline CDR1 is SGDLS and CDR2 YYNGEE. This CDR3 region has 14 residues. The CDR3 is CASSEKGGIDEQYF. In DNA, the CDR3 is TGTGCCAGCAGCGAGAAGGGAGGGATTGACGAGCAGTACTTC. Using reference TRBV9 and TRBJ2-7 for the parts outside the CDR3, the full variable domain is DSGVTQTPKHLITATGQRVTLRCSPRSGDLSVYWYQQSLDQGLQFLIQYYNGEERAKGNILERFSAQQFPDLHSELNLSSLELGDSALYFCASSEKGGIDEQYFGPGTRLTVT.

This clonotype has more than one count but fewer than ten. This chain connects TRBV5-1 to TRBJ2-1; no clear D. There are 14 residues in the CDR3. The ends were cut back, 4 bases at V and 0 bases at J, with 8 bases in the middle. The V gene's germline CDR1 is SGHRS and CDR2 YFSETQ. The CDR3 coding sequence is TGCGCCAGCAGCGAGTCCTCCTCCTACAATGAGCAGTTCTTC. The encoded protein is CASSESSSYNEQFF.

The sample holds a few counts of this clonotype. The rearrangement uses TRBV6-6 and TRBJ1-2; no reliable D call. Trimming cost V 0 bases and J 6 bases, with 14 bases left between them. Germline CDR1 reads MNHNY; CDR2 reads SVGAGI (reference sequence). The CDR3 contains 15 residues. DNA of the CDR3: TGTGCCAGCAGTTACTCAGGAGGCCAAAACCATGGCTACACCTTC. Translating gives CASSYSGGQNHGYTF.

This clonotype was detected a few times. V and J are TRBV6-6 and TRBJ2-3; 7 bases match TRBD2. Per the germline V gene, CDR1 is MNHNY and CDR2 is SVGAGI (reference sequence). V shed 7 bases, J shed 0 bases, and the junction held 7 bases outside the gene matches. The CDR3 runs to 15 residues. In nucleotides, the CDR3 is TGTGCCAGCATGAGGCTAGCGGTTAGCACAGATACGCAGTATTTT. It codes for CASMRLAVSTDTQYF.

This clonotype was counted only a few times. V is TRBV7-3 and J is TRBJ2-3, with D perhaps matching TRBD1 (6 bases). Germline CDR1 and CDR2: SGHTA and FQGTGA. The CDR3 loop spans 14 amino acids. V was shortened by 5 bases and J by 3 bases, with 12 bases between the two germline ends. The CDR3: CASSDRSWTDTQYF. Written as DNA, the CDR3 is TGTGCCAGCAGCGACAGGTCCTGGACAGATACGCAGTATTTT.

V gene TRBV2 combines with J gene TRBJ2-1; TRBD2 agrees at 7 bases. V shed 7 bases and J 3 bases; nucleotides not matched to a gene: 9. The CDR3 contains 15 residues. Germline CDR1 reads SNHLY; CDR2 reads FYNNEI. CDR3 in DNA: TGTGCCAGCATGGCGGGAGTGTCCTTCTACAATGAGCAGTTCTTC. The encoded protein is CASMAGVSFYNEQFF.